This T cell receptor (beta chain) was sequenced during a study of T cells after posttransplantation cyclophosphamide. Sequencing was performed with immunoSEQ multiplex PCR; in TCRdb, only in-frame clones are kept and a portion is missing. The record shows approximately 35,000 clones for this sample, with no singletons present. The CDR3 sequence is 15 residues long. With V trimmed by 4 bases and J by 3 bases, 9 bases remained unmatched. Germline assignment: CDR1 SGHVS and CDR2 FNYEAQ. General observations from the study: Blood and skin or GI T cell repertoires showed limited TRB overlap.

This clone was counted only a few times. Antigen unknown. The receptor comes from a girl aged 5 to 17 in good health, CMV-negative, and a related stem cell transplant donor. The chain couples TRBV7-6 to TRBJ2-7; 7 nucleotides agree with TRBD1. The sequenced sample was PBMCs. The CDR3 DNA reads TGTGCCAGCAGCTCCACGACAGGGTCGGGCTACGAGCAGTACTTC. This translates into CASSSTTGSGYEQYF.